The source of this T cell receptor beta chain is a study of T cells in Graves' hyperthyroidism and ophthalmopathy. Broader study findings: Model predictions of ophthalmopathy came a median around 6.5 months before onset.

Per germline, CDR1 KGHSH and CDR2 LQKENI. After removal of 6 bases from V and 4 bases from J, the junction contained 10 bases not matched to a gene. This CDR3 is built from 16 residues. In its sample, this clonotype was seen many times. Antigen unknown. Patients were excluded because of uncontrolled infection, other autoimmune disease, pregnancy or lactation. Amplification of TCR beta CDR3 regions was performed using RNA transcripts as template. Researchers ran a first-round RT-PCR on the TCR CDR3 using the HTBI primer set. TCRdb re-analysed the multiplex PCR reads in MiXCR, keeping a single row per CDR3 protein. The table lists nearly 600,000 distinct CDR3 sequences, approximately 15% of them singletons, with 6.5% to 9% in the top ten.

Sequenced sample: blood. The sequence derives from a woman under 30 with Graves' ophthalmopathy. J is TRBJ1-1 and V is TRBV18, with 11 bases fitting TRBD1. DNA for the CDR3: TGTGCCAGCTCGCGAGGACAGGGGGCCATGAGCACTGAAGCTTTCTTT. It codes for CASSRGQGAMSTEAFF.